Sequencing of this TCR beta chain was carried out in a study of blood T cell repertoires in COVID-19. CDR3 length: 12 residues. The germline V gene has CDR1 SGHDN and CDR2 FVKESK. The repertoire was sequenced with immunoSEQ multiplex PCR; TCRdb's copy has only in-frame clones and lacks some. The table lists about 220,000 clones, 88% of them singletons, with 2% to 2.5% in the top ten. Turning to this clone: The junction differs from germline at one of its ends, possibly a read error.

This sequence joins TRBV14 and TRBJ2-2, with D unclear. Sequencing was performed on PBMCs or T cells enriched from blood (not recorded which). The clonotype was recovered from a woman aged 40 to 50 with acute COVID-19. CDR3 nucleotide sequence: TGTGCCAGCAGCCAAAACACCGCGGAGCTGTTTTTT. Protein: CASSQNTAELFF.